This TCR beta chain was obtained from a study of blood T cell repertoires in COVID-19. Only one count was recorded for this clone. Clones were read by immunoSEQ multiplex PCR, and TCRdb kept only the in-frame ones, dropping some. The sample records about 140,000 clones, about 80% being singletons. With V trimmed by 4 bases and J by 8 bases, 13 bases remained unmatched. The CDR3 covers 17 residues. The germline gives CDR1 LNHNV, CDR2 YYDKDF (reference sequence). The chain couples TRBV15 to TRBJ2-1, with 11 bases aligning to TRBD2. The sequenced sample was peripheral blood. This receptor was taken from a man aged 55 to 70 with acute or convalescent COVID-19. Written as DNA, the CDR3 is TGTGCCACCAGCATCAAAAGAACTAGCGGGAGAGGGCATGAGCAGTTCTTC. It translates to CATSIKRTSGRGHEQFF.